The clone carrying this T cell receptor (beta chain) turned up a few times. Antigen specificity is unknown. This sample is drawn from a study of T cells after yellow fever vaccination. With V trimmed by 5 bases and J by 0 bases, 10 bases remained unmatched. CDR3 size: 17 residues. Germline-derived CDR1 and CDR2 are SGHRS and YFSETQ. Study observations and caveats: Clones from primary vaccination mostly reappeared after the booster (approximately 95% CD4, approximately 86% CD8). Repertoires obtained by FACS sorting could include abundant clonotypes that entered as contaminants from the bulk population. Compared with primary, the secondary response was weaker and peaked at day 5, not 15.

TCRdb fed the 5' RACE reads into MiXCR, producing one record per CDR3 protein. This sample has approximately 550,000 distinct CDR3 sequences, with around 21% found just once. The chain has TRBV5-1 and TRBJ1-1, with 10 bases fitting TRBD1. Sequenced material: PBMCs, taken 15 days after the yellow fever booster vaccination. The TCR was taken from a man aged 30-40 years who received the YFV17D yellow fever vaccine. CDR3 sequence: CASSYAGTGAMNTEAFF. The CDR3 DNA follows: TGCGCCAGCAGTTATGCCGGGACAGGGGCCATGAACACTGAAGCTTTCTTT.